A selection of T cell receptor beta chains follows, all from one sample in a study of CD8 T cells in Susac syndrome. TCRdb fed the immunoSEQ multiplex PCR reads into MiXCR, producing one record per CDR3 protein. The table shows about 130,000 distinct CDR3 sequences, with around 96% occurring only once. The sample was CD8+ T cells from PBMCs. These receptor sequences come from a human donor with Susac syndrome. Each CDR3 is given with its conserved first and last residue. The order of the fields is D gene, J gene, clone size, V gene, CDR3 protein, CDR3 DNA. D genes are given only for firm matches. Expanded clones are given a class, and other clones once, few, many or no size at all.

D gene: TRBD1; J gene: TRBJ1-2; clone size: few; V gene: TRBV2; CDR3 protein: CASSSGTGGGYTF; CDR3 DNA: TGTGCCAGCAGTTCCGGCACAGGGGGAGGCTACACCTTC
D gene: TRBD1; J gene: TRBJ1-2; clone size: NA; V gene: TRBV12-3/TRBV12-4; CDR3 protein: CASRGQGTYGYTF; CDR3 DNA: TGTGCCAGCAGGGGACAGGGAACCTATGGCTACACCTTC
D gene: NA; J gene: TRBJ2-7; clone size: NA; V gene: TRBV9; CDR3 protein: CASSPEGVEQYF; CDR3 DNA: TGTGCCAGCAGCCCCGAGGGCGTCGAGCAGTACTTC
D gene: TRBD1; J gene: TRBJ1-2; clone size: NA; V gene: TRBV20-1; CDR3 protein: CSAKDRDSYGYTF; CDR3 DNA: TGCAGTGCAAAGGACAGGGATTCCTATGGCTACACCTTC
D gene: NA; J gene: TRBJ2-2; clone size: NA; V gene: TRBV19; CDR3 protein: CASRPRTANTGELFF; CDR3 DNA: TGTGCCAGTAGACCTAGGACAGCGAACACCGGGGAGCTGTTTTTT
D gene: NA; J gene: TRBJ2-1; clone size: NA; V gene: TRBV9; CDR3 protein: CASSAGAGNEQFF; CDR3 DNA: TGTGCCAGCAGCGCTGGGGCGGGGAATGAGCAGTTCTTC
D gene: TRBD2; J gene: TRBJ2-1; clone size: NA; V gene: TRBV9; CDR3 protein: CASSGSGREYNEQFF; CDR3 DNA: TGTGCCAGCAGCGGTAGCGGGAGAGAGTACAATGAGCAGTTCTTC
D gene: TRBD2; J gene: TRBJ2-5; clone size: NA; V gene: TRBV6-6; CDR3 protein: CASTGLAGGNSETQYF; CDR3 DNA: TGTGCCAGCACCGGACTAGCGGGAGGGAATTCGGAGACCCAGTACTTC
D gene: TRBD1; J gene: TRBJ1-1; clone size: NA; V gene: TRBV13; CDR3 protein: CASSSATGGAFF; CDR3 DNA: TGTGCCAGCAGCTCCGCGACAGGGGGAGCTTTCTTT
D gene: TRBD1; J gene: TRBJ2-4; clone size: NA; V gene: TRBV5-4; CDR3 protein: CASSSGTGTGGNIQYF; CDR3 DNA: TGTGCCAGCAGCTCCGGCACCGGGACAGGGGGGAACATTCAGTACTTC